This T cell receptor (beta chain) comes out of a study of OX40 agonist ivuxolimab in advanced cancers. Study at large: Three patients had partial responses: one hepatocellular carcinoma, two cutaneous melanoma. Study-wide results and limits: At 0.1 to 3.0 mg/kg and by week 6, clonal expansion occurred in CD4+ and CD8+ blood T cells.

Germline-derived CDR1 and CDR2 are SGHAT and FQDESV (reference sequence). With 4 bases removed from V and 2 bases from J, the gap between germline ends came to 14 bases. The CDR3 contains 15 residues. As to this clone: Its antigen remains unidentified.

The assay was immunoSEQ multiplex PCR, and TCRdb's table has in-frame clones only and misses some. The data show 55,000 to 80,000 clones, with 84% seen just once and 2.4% held by the top ten. This receptor was identified in an adult with an advanced solid tumor such as melanoma, head and neck, liver or kidney cancer. The sequenced sample was CD4+ or CD8+ T cells sorted from blood, obtained in a trial of the OX40 agonist ivuxolimab. The chain combines TRBV11-1 with TRBJ1-1; weak D call: TRBD1 (6 bases). Here the CDR3 DNA reads TGTGCCAGCAGCTCCGAGGGGGTTAAAAACACTGAAGCTTTCTTT. This gives the protein CASSSEGVKNTEAFF.